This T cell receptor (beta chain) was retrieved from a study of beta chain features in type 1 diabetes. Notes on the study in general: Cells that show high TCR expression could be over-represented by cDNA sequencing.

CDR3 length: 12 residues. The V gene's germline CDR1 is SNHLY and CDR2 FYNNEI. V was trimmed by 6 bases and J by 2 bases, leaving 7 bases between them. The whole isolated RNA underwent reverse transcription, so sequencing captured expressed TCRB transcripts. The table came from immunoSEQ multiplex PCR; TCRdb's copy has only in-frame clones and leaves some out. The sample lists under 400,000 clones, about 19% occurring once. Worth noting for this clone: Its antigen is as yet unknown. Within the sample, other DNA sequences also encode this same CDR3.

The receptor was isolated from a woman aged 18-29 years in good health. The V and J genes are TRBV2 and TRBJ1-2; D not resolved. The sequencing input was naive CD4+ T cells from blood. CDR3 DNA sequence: TGTGCCAGCAGCGAGAGAAACTATGGCTACACCTTC. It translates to CASSERNYGYTF.